This T cell receptor (beta chain) was sequenced during a study of blood T cell repertoires in COVID-19. Germline CDR1 is SGHTA and CDR2 is FQGNSA. The CDR3 consists of 13 residues. V was shortened by 4 bases and J by 9 bases, with 10 bases between the two germline ends. TCRdb's copy holds only in-frame clones and misses some; the assay was immunoSEQ multiplex PCR. Among 110,000 to 150,000 clones, about four fifths were seen once, and the ten largest hold just over 9%. The chain uses TRBV7-2 and TRBJ1-6; D unresolved. The receptor was derived from a man aged 50-59 years who had recovered from COVID-19. The sample consisted of PBMCs or T cells enriched from blood (not recorded which). CDR3 bases: TGTGCCAGCAGCTCGCGAGGCGGTTCACCCCTCCACTTT. It is translated as CASSSRGGSPLHF. The whole variable domain, filled in from reference TRBV7-2 and TRBJ1-6, reads GAGVSQSPSNKVTEKGKDVELRCDPISGHTALYWYRQSLGQGLEFLIYFQGNSAPDKSGLPSDRFSAERTGGSVSTLTIQRTQQEDSAVYLCASSSRGGSPLHFGNGTRLTVT.